These T cell receptor beta chains were read from a single sample in a study of Ad26.COV2.S vaccination and SARS-CoV-2 variants. The data were produced by immunoSEQ multiplex PCR, yet TCRdb's version contains in-frame clones alone and is incomplete. The sample records more than 300,000 clones, 88% being singletons. This sample comprised peripheral blood, obtained in a trial of Ad26.COV2.S vaccine versus placebo. All receptors come from a person aged 18 to 59 who received the Ad26.COV2.S COVID-19 vaccine or a placebo. Both conserved end residues are part of each CDR3. D genes are given only for firm matches. The size field is filled for only some rows; it gives once, few, many or a size class.

TRBV2	.	TRBJ2-7	.	CASSRSRSSYEQYF	TGTGCCAGCTCCCGCTCGAGGAGCTCCTACGAGCAGTACTTC
TRBV6-2/TRBV6-3	.	TRBJ1-5	.	CASSLGYNQPQHF	TGTGCCAGCAGTTTAGGGTACAATCAGCCCCAGCATTTT
TRBV5-1	few	TRBJ2-7	.	CASSPGQLPSYEQYF	TGCGCCAGCAGCCCCGGACAGCTACCCTCCTACGAGCAGTACTTC
TRBV6-5	.	TRBJ1-1	.	CASSTRHGAGTEAFF	TGTGCCAGCAGTACTCGCCATGGGGCGGGCACTGAAGCTTTCTTT
TRBV7-2	.	TRBJ2-1	TRBD2	CASSYSGGATDEQFF	TGTGCCAGCAGCTATAGCGGGGGGGCAACGGATGAGCAGTTCTTC
TRBV7-9	.	TRBJ2-6	.	CASSFARAASGANVLTF	TGTGCCAGCAGCTTCGCCCGAGCAGCCTCTGGGGCCAACGTCCTGACTTTC
TRBV5-4	.	TRBJ1-1	.	CASRARRDLNTEAFF	TGTGCCAGCAGAGCTCGGCGGGACTTGAACACTGAAGCTTTCTTT
TRBV6-2/TRBV6-3	.	TRBJ1-4	.	CASSYLTGSGATNEKLFF	TGTGCCAGCAGTTACTTGACAGGCAGTGGTGCAACTAATGAAAAACTGTTTTTT
TRBV25-1	.	TRBJ2-3	TRBD2	CASSEFSGRPTDTQYF	TGTGCCAGCAGTGAATTTAGCGGGAGGCCCACAGATACGCAGTATTTT
TRBV27	.	TRBJ1-1	.	CASRTTMNTEAFF	TGTGCCAGCAGAACGACCATGAACACTGAAGCTTTCTTT
TRBV6-2/TRBV6-3	.	TRBJ1-5	.	CASSYSSQPQHF	TGTGCCAGCAGTTATAGTTCGCAGCCCCAGCATTTT
TRBV5-4	.	TRBJ1-1	.	CASSLVGRRGTEAFF	TGTGCCAGCAGCTTGGTTGGGCGGCGGGGCACTGAAGCTTTCTTT
TRBV10-3	.	TRBJ2-1	.	CAISEALGGYNEQFF	TGTGCCATCAGTGAGGCCCTAGGGGGGTACAATGAGCAGTTCTTC
TRBV7-2	.	TRBJ2-5	TRBD2	CASSLRQGGETQYF	TGTGCCAGCAGCTTACGGCAGGGAGGGGAGACCCAGTACTTC
TRBV19	few	TRBJ1-6	.	CASSPNNRKTAAFSPLHF	TGTGCCAGTAGTCCTAACAATCGAAAGACAGCCGCTTTCTCACCCCTCCACTTT
TRBV3-1/TRBV3-2	.	TRBJ1-5	.	CASSQGRAGNQPQHF	TGTGCCAGCAGCCAAGGCAGGGCGGGCAATCAGCCCCAGCATTTT
TRBV27	.	TRBJ1-4	.	CASSLVPTNEKLFF	TGTGCCAGCAGTTTAGTCCCAACTAATGAAAAACTGTTTTTT
TRBV6-2/TRBV6-3	.	TRBJ1-2	.	CASSSAGFIYGYTF	TGTGCCAGCAGTTCGGCAGGGTTTATCTATGGCTACACCTTC
TRBV11-3	.	TRBJ2-2	.	CASSLIGLGAGELFF	TGTGCCAGCAGCTTAATCGGATTGGGGGCCGGGGAGCTGTTTTTT
TRBV7-6	.	TRBJ2-2	.	CASSYSAPGAVNTGELFF	TGTGCCAGCAGCTATAGTGCCCCAGGGGCTGTCAACACCGGGGAGCTGTTTTTT
TRBV11-2	once	TRBJ2-3	TRBD1	CASSLAESRGDTQYF	TGTGCCAGCAGCTTAGCGGAGAGCAGGGGGGATACGCAGTATTTT
TRBV5-4	.	TRBJ1-3	TRBD1	CASSRQGEGNTIYF	TGTGCCAGCAGCCGACAGGGGGAAGGGAACACCATATATTTT
TRBV10-3	.	TRBJ2-5	.	CAISESQKTQYF	TGTGCCATCAGTGAGTCTCAGAAGACCCAGTACTTC
TRBV7-9	.	TRBJ1-1	TRBD1	CASSPSSGTGNTEAFF	TGTGCCAGCAGCCCATCATCCGGGACAGGGAACACTGAAGCTTTCTTT
TRBV6-6	.	TRBJ2-5	TRBD2	CASSRAGVEGETQYF	TGTGCCAGCAGCCGCGCGGGGGTTGAGGGGGAGACCCAGTACTTC
TRBV6-5	.	TRBJ2-7	.	CASRGFSYEQYF	TGTGCCAGCAGGGGGTTCTCCTACGAGCAGTACTTC
TRBV5-4	.	TRBJ1-2	.	CASSPTRGKQGNFYGYTF	TGTGCCAGCAGCCCGACAAGGGGGAAACAGGGAAACTTCTATGGCTACACCTTC
TRBV5-6	.	TRBJ2-2	.	CASSPRWVAVTTGELFF	TGTGCCAGCAGCCCAAGGTGGGTAGCTGTTACCACCGGGGAGCTGTTTTTT